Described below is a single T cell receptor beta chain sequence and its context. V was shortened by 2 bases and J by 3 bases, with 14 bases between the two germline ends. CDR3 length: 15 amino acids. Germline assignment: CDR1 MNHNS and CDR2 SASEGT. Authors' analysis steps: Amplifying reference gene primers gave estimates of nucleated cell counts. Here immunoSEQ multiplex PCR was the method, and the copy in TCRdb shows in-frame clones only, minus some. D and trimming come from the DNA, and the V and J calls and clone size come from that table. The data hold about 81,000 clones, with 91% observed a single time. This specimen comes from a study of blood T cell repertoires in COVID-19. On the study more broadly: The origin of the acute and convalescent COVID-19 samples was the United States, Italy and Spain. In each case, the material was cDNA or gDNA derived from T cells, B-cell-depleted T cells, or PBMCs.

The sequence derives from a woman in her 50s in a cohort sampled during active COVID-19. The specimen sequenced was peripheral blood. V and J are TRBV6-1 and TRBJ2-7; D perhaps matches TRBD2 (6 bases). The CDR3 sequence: CASSESSGSGYEQYF. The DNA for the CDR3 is TGTGCCAGCAGTGAAAGTAGCGGTTCCGGCTACGAGCAGTACTTC.